Listed here are 11 T cell receptor beta chains from one sample, sequenced in a study of T cells in Graves' hyperthyroidism and ophthalmopathy. What was amplified from RNA transcripts were TCR beta CDR3 regions. First-round RT-PCR of the TCR CDR3 relied on the HTBI primer set. TCRdb processed the multiplex PCR reads anew with MiXCR; each CDR3 protein has one entry. The table lists 700,000 to 850,000 distinct CDR3 sequences, over 35% of them singletons. Material: blood. These receptors all stem from a middle-aged woman with Graves' hyperthyroidism.

V and J are TRBV7-8 and TRBJ1-1; D possibly corresponds to TRBD1 (5 bases). The CDR3 is 14 amino acids. Trimming took 2 bases from V and 5 from J, leaving 12 bases between them. The V gene's germline CDR1 is SGHVS and CDR2 FQNEAQ. This CDR3 reads CASSLRGAMTEAFF. CDR3 DNA: TGTGCCAGCAGCTTACGAGGGGCTATGACTGAAGCTTTCTTT.

There are many counts of this clonotype. This chain joins TRBV10-3 and TRBJ2-7; D is unresolved. Germline CDR1 ENHRY, CDR2 SYGVKD. Trimming left V 10 bases short and J 3 bases short, with 19 bases between. CDR3 length: 14 residues. The CDR3 coding sequence is TGTGCCACCTCCGCCGGGCCTCGTTTCTACGAGCAGTACTTC. Translated, it gives CATSAGPRFYEQYF.

This chain uses TRBV10-3 with TRBJ1-5; D not certain. The CDR3 runs to 14 residues. V dropped 5 bases and J dropped 0 bases, with 8 bases sitting between them. Germline CDR1 and CDR2: ENHRY and SYGVKD. This CDR3 reads CAISYSNSNQPQHF. CDR3 DNA: TGTGCCATCAGTTACTCGAATAGCAATCAGCCCCAGCATTTT.

The V call is TRBV2, the J call TRBJ1-5; weak D call: TRBD1 (6 bases). Per the germline V gene, CDR1 is SNHLY and CDR2 is FYNNEI. V shed 6 bases and J shed 7 bases, with 16 bases lying between them. The length of the CDR3 is 14 residues. The CDR3: CASSQEYRDQPQHF. The CDR3, as DNA: TGTGCCAGCAGCCAAGAATACAGGGACCAGCCCCAGCATTTT. The complete variable domain, with remaining parts taken from reference TRBV2 and TRBJ1-5, reads EPEVTQTPSHQVTQMGQEVILRCVPISNHLYFYWYRQILGQKVEFLVSFYNNEISEKSEIFDDQFSVERPDGSNFTLKIRSTKLEDSAMYFCASSQEYRDQPQHFGDGTRLSIL.

This clonotype showed up just a few times. The rearrangement joins TRBV29-1 to TRBJ2-3, with D unresolved. The V end lost 6 bases, the J end lost 4 bases, and 5 bases lay between the germline ends. Germline loops: CDR1 SQVTM, CDR2 ANQGSEA. The CDR3 spans 10 residues. The CDR3 region has the DNA TGCAGCGTAAGTCCAGATACGCAGTATTTT. Its translation is CSVSPDTQYF.

This clonotype was counted between two and nine times. CDR3 DNA: TGTGCCAGCAGTTACTCTGGCATCTCTGGAAACACCATATATTTT. Translating gives CASSYSGISGNTIYF. The chain uses TRBV6-5 and TRBJ1-3; D is unclear. The CDR3 consists of 15 residues. Germline-derived CDR1 and CDR2 are MNHEY and SVGAGI. The ends were cut back, 0 bases at V and 0 bases at J, with 6 bases in the middle.

The chain carries TRBV9 and TRBJ1-2; TRBD1 agrees at 7 bases. With V trimmed by 0 bases and J by 6 bases, 5 bases remained unmatched. Per germline, CDR1 SGDLS and CDR2 YYNGEE. The CDR3 contains 14 residues. Written as DNA, the CDR3 is TGTGCCAGCAGCGTAGACCCGGGACAGAATGGCTACACCTTC. Translated: CASSVDPGQNGYTF. Full variable domain (missing parts from reference TRBV9 and TRBJ1-2): DSGVTQTPKHLITATGQRVTLRCSPRSGDLSVYWYQQSLDQGLQFLIQYYNGEERAKGNILERFSAQQFPDLHSELNLSSLELGDSALYFCASSVDPGQNGYTFGSGTRLTVV.

The table lists this clonotype with many counts. The chain has TRBV2 and TRBJ2-5; unclear D gene. Germline-derived CDR1 and CDR2 are SNHLY and FYNNEI. This CDR3 has 10 amino acids. The V end was cut by 5 bases, the J end by 8 bases, with 6 bases between. The CDR3 reads CASSRKTQYF. CDR3 nucleotide sequence: TGTGCCAGCAGTCGAAAAACCCAGTACTTC.

This clonotype was seen only a few times. This chain links TRBV10-3 with TRBJ2-2; 10 bases align to TRBD2. V shed 4 bases, J shed 6 bases, and the junction held 5 bases outside the gene matches. Germline CDR1 and CDR2: ENHRY and SYGVKD. The CDR3 sequence is 15 residues long. The CDR3 nucleotides are TGTGCCATCAGTGGTCCTAGCGGGAGCTCCGGGGAGCTGTTTTTT. Translation: CAISGPSGSSGELFF.

This clonotype was recorded at least ten times. The chain combines TRBV13 with TRBJ2-7; 7 nucleotides align to TRBD2. CDR1 is PRHDT and CDR2 is FYEKMQ in the germline V gene (reference sequence). CDR3 length: 14 residues. V shed 2 bases and J 0 bases; nucleotides not matched to a gene: 1. The CDR3 bases are TGTGCCAGCAGCTTACAGCGGGACTCCTACGAGCAGTACTTC. It encodes CASSLQRDSYEQYF. The full variable domain, completed using reference TRBV13 and TRBJ2-7, is AAGVIQSPRHLIKEKRETATLKCYPIPRHDTVYWYQQGPGQDPQFLISFYEKMQSDKGSIPDRFSAQQFSDYHSELNMSSLELGDSALYFCASSLQRDSYEQYFGPGTRLTVT.

The chain has TRBV7-3 and TRBJ1-4; D gene unclear. Trimming took 1 base from V and 2 from J, leaving 11 bases between them. Per germline, CDR1 SGHTA and CDR2 FQGTGA. The CDR3 consists of 16 residues. CDR3 bases: TGTGCCAGCAGCTTAATAAAATGGGTTACTAATGAAAAACTGTTTTTT. Its protein is CASSLIKWVTNEKLFF.